A selection of T cell receptor beta chains follows, all from one sample in a study of Ad26.COV2.S vaccination and SARS-CoV-2 variants. Libraries were prepared by immunoSEQ multiplex PCR; TCRdb keeps only in-frame clonotypes and omits some of them. Of a few hundred thousand clones listed, 83% were seen once; the top ten hold about 8%. The sample consisted of peripheral blood, taken in a trial of Ad26.COV2.S vaccine versus placebo. Receptors were obtained from a person between 18 and 65 years old who received the Ad26.COV2.S COVID-19 vaccine or a placebo. Both conserved end residues are part of each CDR3. D genes are given only for firm matches. Only some rows state a clone size, as once, few, many or a class for expanded clones.

v_gene: TRBV9; d_gene: -; abundance: -; j_gene: TRBJ1-6; CDR3nt: TGTGCCAGCAGGAGGGAGAATTCACCCCTCCACTTT; CDR3aa: CASRRENSPLHF
v_gene: TRBV11-3; d_gene: -; abundance: once; j_gene: TRBJ2-3; CDR3nt: TGTGCCAGCAGCCAGCCCCCCTCCCGTGGCCTCCGGCATTTT; CDR3aa: CASSQPPSRGLRHF
v_gene: TRBV5-1; d_gene: -; abundance: -; j_gene: TRBJ1-1; CDR3nt: TGCGCCAGCAGCTTTACGGGGATGAACACTGAAGCTTTCTTT; CDR3aa: CASSFTGMNTEAFF
v_gene: TRBV11-2; d_gene: -; abundance: -; j_gene: TRBJ2-1; CDR3nt: TGTGCCAGCAGCTTAGACGGGAGCTCCTACAATGAGCAGTTCTTC; CDR3aa: CASSLDGSSYNEQFF
v_gene: TRBV7-2; d_gene: -; abundance: -; j_gene: TRBJ2-4; CDR3nt: TGTGCCAGCAGCTTAGGATTAGCCAAAAACATTCAGTACTTC; CDR3aa: CASSLGLAKNIQYF
v_gene: TRBV11-3; d_gene: TRBD1; abundance: -; j_gene: TRBJ2-1; CDR3nt: TGTGCCAGCAGCCCAAGGACAGGAACTGAGCAGTTCTTC; CDR3aa: CASSPRTGTEQFF
v_gene: TRBV7-6; d_gene: -; abundance: -; j_gene: TRBJ2-7; CDR3nt: TGTGCCAGCCCCGGGCAGTACTTC; CDR3aa: CASPGQYF
v_gene: TRBV20-1; d_gene: -; abundance: few; j_gene: TRBJ1-5; CDR3nt: TGCAGTGCTAGTCGCGGCAATCAGCCCCAGCATTTT; CDR3aa: CSASRGNQPQHF
v_gene: TRBV24-1; d_gene: TRBD2; abundance: -; j_gene: TRBJ2-1; CDR3nt: TGTGCCACCAGTGATAGTGGGACTAGCGGAATCAATGAGCAGTTCTTC; CDR3aa: CATSDSGTSGINEQFF
v_gene: TRBV5-1; d_gene: TRBD2; abundance: -; j_gene: TRBJ2-3; CDR3nt: TGCGCCAGCAGCTTGGCCCCGGGAGGGCCAGATACGCAGTATTTT; CDR3aa: CASSLAPGGPDTQYF
v_gene: TRBV7-3; d_gene: TRBD2; abundance: -; j_gene: TRBJ2-4; CDR3nt: TGTGCCAGCAGCCCGGGACTAGCGGGATCCATTCAGTACTTC; CDR3aa: CASSPGLAGSIQYF
v_gene: TRBV12-5; d_gene: -; abundance: -; j_gene: TRBJ1-1; CDR3nt: TGTGCTAGTGGTTTGCTCATCGGACAGTGGGGTCACGAAGCTTTCTTT; CDR3aa: CASGLLIGQWGHEAFF
v_gene: TRBV5-4; d_gene: TRBD2; abundance: -; j_gene: TRBJ2-3; CDR3nt: TGTGCCAGCAGCTCCCAAGTGTCGGGGGGGGCCCTCGGGACGCAGTATTTT; CDR3aa: CASSSQVSGGALGTQYF
v_gene: TRBV4-2; d_gene: -; abundance: -; j_gene: TRBJ1-4; CDR3nt: TGTGCCAGCAGCCAAGATCGAGAGAGGCGCAATGAAAAACTGTTTTTT; CDR3aa: CASSQDRERRNEKLFF
v_gene: TRBV6-4; d_gene: TRBD2; abundance: -; j_gene: TRBJ2-3; CDR3nt: TGTGCCAGCAGTGAAGGACTAGCGGGAGCAGATACGCAGTATTTT; CDR3aa: CASSEGLAGADTQYF
v_gene: TRBV9; d_gene: -; abundance: -; j_gene: TRBJ1-5; CDR3nt: TGTGCCAGCAGCGTCTCCGGGAGCAATCAGCCCCAGCATTTT; CDR3aa: CASSVSGSNQPQHF
v_gene: TRBV4-1; d_gene: -; abundance: -; j_gene: TRBJ2-1; CDR3nt: TGCGCCAGCAGCCAAGGTGCAGGAAACGCATACGAGCAGTTCTTC; CDR3aa: CASSQGAGNAYEQFF
v_gene: TRBV6-5; d_gene: -; abundance: -; j_gene: TRBJ1-5; CDR3nt: TGTGCCAGCAGGACGTCGCTTAGCAATCAGCCCCAGCATTTT; CDR3aa: CASRTSLSNQPQHF
v_gene: TRBV27; d_gene: -; abundance: once; j_gene: TRBJ1-1; CDR3nt: TGTGCCAGCAGTGGCCCAGGGATGTTCATGAACACTGAAGCTTTCTTT; CDR3aa: CASSGPGMFMNTEAFF
v_gene: TRBV7-2; d_gene: -; abundance: few; j_gene: TRBJ1-2; CDR3nt: TGTGCCGTCGGGGGTACGAATGGCTACACCTTC; CDR3aa: CAVGGTNGYTF
v_gene: TRBV7-7; d_gene: -; abundance: few; j_gene: TRBJ2-5; CDR3nt: TGTGCCAGCAGCTTATCAGTGGGTGGAGGCGAGACCCAGTACTTC; CDR3aa: CASSLSVGGGETQYF
v_gene: TRBV6-1; d_gene: TRBD2; abundance: -; j_gene: TRBJ2-7; CDR3nt: TGTGCCAGCAGTGAGGGAGGGGTTACCACCTACGAGCAGTACTTC; CDR3aa: CASSEGGVTTYEQYF
v_gene: TRBV10-2; d_gene: TRBD2; abundance: -; j_gene: TRBJ2-1; CDR3nt: TGCGCCAGCAGTGAACGAAGACTAGCGCGGAATGAGCAGTTCTTC; CDR3aa: CASSERRLARNEQFF
v_gene: TRBV21-1; d_gene: -; abundance: -; j_gene: TRBJ1-5; CDR3nt: TGTGCCAGCTCCTATGTCAGGCGCTGGGTCAATCAGCCCCAGCATTTT; CDR3aa: CASSYVRRWVNQPQHF
v_gene: TRBV11-3; d_gene: TRBD2; abundance: -; j_gene: TRBJ2-3; CDR3nt: TGTGCCAGCAGCCCTGTCGTAGCGGGTGCCCTCGCAGATACGCAGTATTTT; CDR3aa: CASSPVVAGALADTQYF
v_gene: TRBV12-3/TRBV12-4; d_gene: -; abundance: -; j_gene: TRBJ2-1; CDR3nt: TGTGCCAGCAGCTCTATGTACAATGAGCAGTTCTTC; CDR3aa: CASSSMYNEQFF
v_gene: TRBV2; d_gene: TRBD1; abundance: -; j_gene: TRBJ2-2; CDR3nt: TGTGCCAGCAGGGGTAGCCGGACAGGGGGCACCGGGGAGCTGTTTTTT; CDR3aa: CASRGSRTGGTGELFF
v_gene: TRBV19; d_gene: TRBD1; abundance: -; j_gene: TRBJ1-5; CDR3nt: TGTGCCAGTAGTATCAGGGGGCCGAATCAGCCCCAGCATTTT; CDR3aa: CASSIRGPNQPQHF
v_gene: TRBV7-9; d_gene: -; abundance: -; j_gene: TRBJ1-6; CDR3nt: TGTGCCAGCGGTCGATCGGATTCACCCCTCCACTTT; CDR3aa: CASGRSDSPLHF
v_gene: TRBV6-5; d_gene: -; abundance: -; j_gene: TRBJ2-7; CDR3nt: TGTGCCAGCAGTTACTCGAGAACCAGGGGCTCCTACGAGCAGTACTTC; CDR3aa: CASSYSRTRGSYEQYF
v_gene: TRBV2; d_gene: TRBD1; abundance: -; j_gene: TRBJ1-1; CDR3nt: TGTGCCAGCAGTGGGGGACAGGGCGCCACTGAAGCTTTCTTT; CDR3aa: CASSGGQGATEAFF
v_gene: TRBV18; d_gene: TRBD1; abundance: -; j_gene: TRBJ1-2; CDR3nt: TGTGCCAGCTCACCAGCGACAGGGGGGGAAGACTATGGCTACACCTTC; CDR3aa: CASSPATGGEDYGYTF
v_gene: TRBV24-1; d_gene: TRBD2; abundance: -; j_gene: TRBJ2-1; CDR3nt: TGTGCCACCAGTGATTCCAAAAGGCTAGCGGGCAATGAGCAGTTCTTC; CDR3aa: CATSDSKRLAGNEQFF
v_gene: TRBV12-3/TRBV12-4; d_gene: TRBD1; abundance: -; j_gene: TRBJ1-1; CDR3nt: TGTGCCAGCAGTCCGGACAGGGGCACTGAAGCTTTCTTT; CDR3aa: CASSPDRGTEAFF
v_gene: TRBV3-1/TRBV3-2; d_gene: -; abundance: -; j_gene: TRBJ2-6; CDR3nt: TGTGCCAGCACTTCAGGGGCTGGGGCCAACGTCCTGACTTTC; CDR3aa: CASTSGAGANVLTF
v_gene: TRBV27; d_gene: TRBD1; abundance: -; j_gene: TRBJ2-5; CDR3nt: TGTGCCAGCACGGGACAGGGCGGAGAGACCCAGTACTTC; CDR3aa: CASTGQGGETQYF
v_gene: TRBV5-4; d_gene: -; abundance: -; j_gene: TRBJ2-2; CDR3nt: TGTGCCAGCAGCTCGAAGCAGACAGGGAACACCGGGGAGCTGTTTTTT; CDR3aa: CASSSKQTGNTGELFF
v_gene: TRBV6-1; d_gene: -; abundance: -; j_gene: TRBJ1-6; CDR3nt: TGTGCCAGCAGTGAAAGGGGGGGAGGATGGGAGAATTCACCCCTCCACTTT; CDR3aa: CASSERGGGWENSPLHF
v_gene: TRBV27; d_gene: -; abundance: -; j_gene: TRBJ1-2; CDR3nt: TGTGCCAGCAGGATCGGCAGGGGTTGGGAAGGCTACACCTTC; CDR3aa: CASRIGRGWEGYTF
v_gene: TRBV20-1; d_gene: TRBD2; abundance: once; j_gene: TRBJ2-5; CDR3nt: TGCAGTGCTAGTCCTAGCGGCCTCCAAGAGACCCAGTACTTC; CDR3aa: CSASPSGLQETQYF
v_gene: TRBV30; d_gene: TRBD2; abundance: -; j_gene: TRBJ2-1; CDR3nt: TGTGCCTGGAATTCAGGGACTAGCCCCATGGATGAGCAGTTCTTC; CDR3aa: CAWNSGTSPMDEQFF
v_gene: TRBV7-2; d_gene: -; abundance: -; j_gene: TRBJ1-3; CDR3nt: TGTGCCAGCAGCTTAGGCTCTGGAAACACCATATATTTT; CDR3aa: CASSLGSGNTIYF
v_gene: TRBV24-1; d_gene: -; abundance: -; j_gene: TRBJ1-5; CDR3nt: TGTGCCACCAGTGATTTTGTCACGGGCAATCAGCCCCAGCATTTT; CDR3aa: CATSDFVTGNQPQHF
v_gene: TRBV6-5; d_gene: -; abundance: few; j_gene: TRBJ1-4; CDR3nt: TGTGCCAGCAGCCGCCTCGGGGCTGAAAAACTGTTTTTT; CDR3aa: CASSRLGAEKLFF
v_gene: TRBV19; d_gene: TRBD2; abundance: -; j_gene: TRBJ2-5; CDR3nt: TGTGCCAGTAGTACCCTCCATGGACTAGCGGGGGGGGAGACCCAGTACTTC; CDR3aa: CASSTLHGLAGGETQYF